The rows below give T cell receptor beta chains drawn from one sample of a study of blood T cells in healthy people across ages. MiXCR, applied by TCRdb to the 5' RACE reads, yields one record per CDR3 protein. The sample contains 700,000 to 850,000 distinct CDR3 sequences, about 55% of which appear only once. The sequenced material came from blood. The receptors were gathered from a man older than 75 in good health. The CDR3 runs from the conserved cysteine through the conserved F or W. A D gene is named only where the DNA matches it firmly. Clone size, where shown, is once, few, many, or a class for clones that have expanded.

v_gene: TRBV20-1
d_gene: TRBD2
abundance: .
j_gene: TRBJ2-7
CDR3aa: CSASGPSGRLSYEQYF
CDR3nt: TGCAGTGCTTCCGGACCTAGCGGGCGACTCTCCTACGAGCAGTACTTC

v_gene: TRBV5-1
d_gene: TRBD1
abundance: few
j_gene: TRBJ2-7
CDR3aa: CASSPGQGHEQYF
CDR3nt: TGCGCCAGCAGCCCCGGACAGGGCCACGAGCAGTACTTC

v_gene: TRBV29-1
d_gene: TRBD2
abundance: .
j_gene: TRBJ2-5
CDR3aa: CSVDPSRGEETQYF
CDR3nt: TGCAGCGTTGACCCATCCCGGGGGGAAGAGACCCAGTACTTC

v_gene: TRBV12-3/TRBV12-4
d_gene: .
abundance: few
j_gene: TRBJ1-4
CDR3aa: CASRLPGRVEKLFF
CDR3nt: TGTGCCAGCAGGCTGCCGGGAAGGGTTGAAAAACTGTTTTTT

v_gene: TRBV29-1
d_gene: TRBD1
abundance: .
j_gene: TRBJ2-7
CDR3aa: CSAQRGTDSYEQYF
CDR3nt: TGCAGCGCCCAGAGGGGGACAGATTCCTACGAGCAGTACTTC

v_gene: TRBV5-1
d_gene: .
abundance: .
j_gene: TRBJ2-1
CDR3aa: CASRFQSYNEQFF
CDR3nt: TGCGCCAGCAGGTTCCAGTCCTACAATGAGCAGTTCTTC

v_gene: TRBV25-1
d_gene: .
abundance: .
j_gene: TRBJ2-3
CDR3aa: CASSESKQGMDTQYF
CDR3nt: TGTGCCAGCAGTGAATCAAAACAGGGAATGGATACGCAGTATTTT

v_gene: TRBV20-1
d_gene: .
abundance: few
j_gene: TRBJ1-2
CDR3aa: CSASRDRGYYGYTF
CDR3nt: TGCAGTGCTAGTAGGGATCGGGGCTACTATGGCTACACCTTC

v_gene: TRBV7-3
d_gene: .
abundance: .
j_gene: TRBJ2-1
CDR3aa: CASSLSGMASEQFF
CDR3nt: TGTGCCAGCAGCTTATCTGGGATGGCTAGTGAGCAGTTCTTC

v_gene: TRBV6-1
d_gene: .
abundance: few
j_gene: TRBJ2-3
CDR3aa: CASGGPTDTQYF
CDR3nt: TGTGCCAGCGGAGGGCCCACAGATACGCAGTATTTT

v_gene: TRBV21-1
d_gene: .
abundance: .
j_gene: TRBJ2-1
CDR3aa: CASSNGGGGELYNEQFF
CDR3nt: TGTGCCAGCAGCAATGGGGGGGGAGGGGAGCTCTACAATGAGCAGTTCTTC

v_gene: TRBV9
d_gene: .
abundance: .
j_gene: TRBJ2-7
CDR3aa: CASSVDGGFRSYEQYF
CDR3nt: TGTGCCAGCAGCGTAGATGGGGGTTTCAGGTCCTACGAGCAGTACTTC

v_gene: TRBV20-1
d_gene: TRBD2
abundance: .
j_gene: TRBJ2-7
CDR3aa: CSAMRTSGLYEQYF
CDR3nt: TGCAGTGCTATGCGGACTAGCGGGTTGTACGAGCAGTACTTC

v_gene: TRBV6-1
d_gene: .
abundance: .
j_gene: TRBJ2-6
CDR3aa: CASSESAAGANVLTF
CDR3nt: TGTGCCAGCAGTGAATCGGCGGCTGGGGCCAACGTCCTGACTTTC

v_gene: TRBV10-3
d_gene: .
abundance: .
j_gene: TRBJ2-7
CDR3aa: CAIRGREAYEQYF
CDR3nt: TGTGCCATCAGGGGCAGGGAAGCCTACGAGCAGTACTTC

v_gene: TRBV7-2
d_gene: TRBD2
abundance: .
j_gene: TRBJ2-3
CDR3aa: CASSLESGARTDTQYF
CDR3nt: TGTGCCAGCAGCTTAGAGAGCGGGGCGCGCACCGATACGCAGTATTTT

v_gene: TRBV20-1
d_gene: .
abundance: .
j_gene: TRBJ2-5
CDR3aa: CSASRWGQETQYF
CDR3nt: TGCAGTGCTAGTAGGTGGGGCCAAGAGACCCAGTACTTC

v_gene: TRBV2
d_gene: .
abundance: .
j_gene: TRBJ2-2
CDR3aa: CASRGGTANTGELFF
CDR3nt: TGTGCCAGCAGGGGCGGGACAGCGAACACCGGGGAGCTGTTTTTT

v_gene: TRBV20-1
d_gene: .
abundance: .
j_gene: TRBJ2-7
CDR3aa: CSARDLFNRYEQYF
CDR3nt: TGCAGTGCTAGAGATCTGTTTAATCGTTACGAGCAGTACTTC

v_gene: TRBV6-6
d_gene: .
abundance: few
j_gene: TRBJ2-3
CDR3aa: CASSVQTTDTQYF
CDR3nt: TGTGCCAGCAGCGTCCAAACCACAGATACGCAGTATTTT

v_gene: TRBV7-2
d_gene: TRBD1
abundance: .
j_gene: TRBJ2-7
CDR3aa: CASSFGQVVSYEQYF
CDR3nt: TGTGCCAGCAGCTTCGGACAGGTTGTCTCATACGAGCAGTACTTC